The 14 T cell receptor beta chains below all came from one sample that was sequenced in a study of blood T cell repertoires in COVID-19. The assay was immunoSEQ multiplex PCR, and TCRdb's table has in-frame clones only and misses some. The table lists roughly 230,000 clones, about four fifths of them singletons, with about 3.2% in the top ten. The sequencing sample was made of PBMCs or T cells enriched from blood (not recorded which). These receptors were collected from an older woman who had recovered from COVID-19.

V and J are TRBV6-4 and TRBJ2-3; TRBD1 is a possible D gene (5 bases). Germline values: CDR1 MRHNA, CDR2 SNTAGT. Trimming removed 2 bases at V and 3 bases at J, with 6 bases between. The length of the CDR3 is 13 residues. The CDR3 nucleotides read TGTGCCAGCAGTGACCCAGGGACAGATACGCAGTATTTT. Translated: CASSDPGTDTQYF.

V is TRBV7-9 and J is TRBJ1-4; weak D call: TRBD1 (5 bases). The ends were cut back, 7 bases at V and 7 bases at J, with 22 bases in the middle. There are 16 residues in the CDR3. CDR1 is SEHNR, CDR2 FQNEAQ, per germline (reference sequence). CDR3 loop: CASTPGVGDISEKLFF. In nucleotides, the CDR3 is TGTGCCAGCACCCCTGGCGTAGGGGATATAAGTGAAAAACTGTTTTTT.

The V call is TRBV29-1, the J call TRBJ1-1; tentatively, D is TRBD1 (5 bases). This CDR3 is 13 amino acids long. V was pared by 3 bases and J by 4 bases, with 12 bases between. Germline V CDR1 and CDR2: SQVTM, ANQGSEA. The chain's CDR3 is CSVDRVEATEAFF. As DNA, the CDR3 is TGCAGCGTTGACAGGGTTGAGGCCACTGAAGCTTTCTTT.

The chain recombines TRBV6-5 with TRBJ1-5, with D tentatively TRBD1 (5 bases). Germline V lookup: CDR1 MNHEY, CDR2 SVGAGI. CDR3 length: 15 residues. Trimming shortened V by 8 bases and J by 3 bases, and 17 bases separated the two germline ends. CDR3 DNA: TGTGCCAGCTGGCTGGGGCCCCATGCCAATCAGCCCCAGCATTTT. It encodes CASWLGPHANQPQHF.

The chain combines TRBV29-1 with TRBJ2-7, with 10 bases fitting TRBD1. CDR3 length equals 17 residues. J was trimmed by 0 bases and V by 3 bases; bases with no gene match: 11. Germline V CDR1 and CDR2: SQVTM, ANQGSEA. Here the CDR3 reads CSVDFTDRGRSSYEQYF. The DNA of the CDR3 is TGCAGCGTTGACTTCACAGACAGGGGGCGTTCCTCCTACGAGCAGTACTTC.

This clone was seen a few times. A junction boundary mismatches the germline segment, possibly from a read error. This chain connects TRBV19 to TRBJ1-5, with 10 bases aligning to TRBD1. The V gene's germline CDR1 is LNHDA and CDR2 SQIVND (reference sequence). The CDR3 is made up of 17 amino acids. CDR3 DNA sequence: TGTGCTAGTACCCGGGACAGGGGCCTGGTGAGCAATCAGCCCCAGCATTTT. It is translated as CASTRDRGLVSNQPQHF.

The chain is built from TRBV6-1 and TRBJ2-5; maybe TRBD2 (6 bases). Germline V gives CDR1 MNHNS, CDR2 SASEGT. Trimming cost V 1 base and J 7 bases, with 10 bases left between them. This CDR3 has 13 amino acids. The chain's CDR3 is CASSEVEGSTQYF. CDR3 coding DNA: TGTGCCAGCAGTGAAGTGGAGGGGTCGACCCAGTACTTC.

The chain recombines TRBV6-4 with TRBJ2-3, with D possibly being TRBD1 (6 bases). CDR1 and CDR2 from the germline V gene are MRHNA and SNTAGT. The CDR3 length is 15 residues. V was cut by 3 bases and J by 4 bases, with 14 bases left in between. The CDR3, as DNA: TGTGCCAGCAGTGAAGGGGGAGCCCCCCCAGATACGCAGTATTTT. Residues: CASSEGGAPPDTQYF.

This clone is a singleton in its sample. The J gene is TRBJ1-1, the V gene TRBV19, with a possible D match to TRBD1 (6 bases). Trimming took 4 bases from V and 2 from J, leaving 14 bases between them. Germline V CDR1 and CDR2: LNHDA, SQIVND (reference sequence). This CDR3 has 15 amino acids. This CDR3 reads CASSTNRVRNTEAFF. DNA of the CDR3: TGTGCCAGTAGTACCAACAGGGTTAGAAACACTGAAGCTTTCTTT.

The genes are TRBV18 and TRBJ2-2; TRBD1 might be the D (5 bases). The germline V gene encodes CDR1 KGHSH and CDR2 LQKENI. Trimming shortened V by 3 bases and J by 2 bases, and 16 bases separated the two germline ends. This CDR3 is built from 17 residues. The CDR3 DNA sequence: TGTGCCAGCTCACCGACGCGCGACAGCCCCAACACCGGGGAGCTGTTTTTT. This encodes CASSPTRDSPNTGELFF.

The CDR3 loop is CASSQEGTSGKETQYF. In nucleotides, the CDR3 is TGCGCCAGCAGCCAAGAGGGGACTAGCGGGAAAGAGACCCAGTACTTC. V usage is TRBV4-1 and J usage is TRBJ2-5; TRBD2 matches 13 bases. CDR1 is MGHRA, CDR2 YSYEKL, per germline. The CDR3 covers 16 residues. The V gene end was trimmed by 0 bases and the J gene end by 3 bases; junction bases not matched to a gene: 1.

The V gene is TRBV5-1, the J gene TRBJ1-1; a weak D match, TRBD1 (5 bases). CDR3 size: 16 residues. V shed 0 bases and J shed 4 bases, with 16 bases lying between them. Germline V gene sequence: CDR1 SGHRS, CDR2 YFSETQ. The DNA of the CDR3 is TGCGCCAGCAGCTTGGCCTTGGGGGGGACCTTCACTGAAGCTTTCTTT. Its protein product is CASSLALGGTFTEAFF.

This chain connects TRBV27 to TRBJ2-5; perhaps TRBD1 as D (6 bases). This CDR3 contains 14 residues. Germline values: CDR1 MNHEY, CDR2 SMNVEV (reference sequence). Trimming took off 5 bases at V and 0 bases at J, with 10 bases between the two ends. CDR3 sequence (DNA): TGTGCCAGCAGTATAACAGGGAACCAAGAGACCCAGTACTTC. Translated: CASSITGNQETQYF.

The chain is built from TRBV24-1 and TRBJ1-5; no clear D. Trimming pared 9 bases from V and 11 bases from J, leaving 7 bases between. This CDR3 is 9 amino acids long. From germline, CDR1 is KGHDR and CDR2 SFDVKD. CDR3 in amino acids: CATLRSQHF. CDR3 bases: TGTGCCACCCTCCGGTCCCAGCATTTT.